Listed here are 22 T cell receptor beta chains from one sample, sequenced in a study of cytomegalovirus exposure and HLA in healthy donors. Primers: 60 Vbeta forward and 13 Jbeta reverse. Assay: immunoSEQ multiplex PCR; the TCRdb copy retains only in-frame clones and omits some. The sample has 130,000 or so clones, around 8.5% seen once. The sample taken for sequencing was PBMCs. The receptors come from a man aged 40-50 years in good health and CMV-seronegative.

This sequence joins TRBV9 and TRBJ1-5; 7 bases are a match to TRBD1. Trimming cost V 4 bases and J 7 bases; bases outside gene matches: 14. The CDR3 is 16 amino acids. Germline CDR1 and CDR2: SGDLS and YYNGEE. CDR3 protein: CASSPGQAGSSQPQHF. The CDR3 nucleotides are TGTGCCAGCAGCCCCGGACAGGCCGGGAGTAGCCAGCCCCAGCATTTT.

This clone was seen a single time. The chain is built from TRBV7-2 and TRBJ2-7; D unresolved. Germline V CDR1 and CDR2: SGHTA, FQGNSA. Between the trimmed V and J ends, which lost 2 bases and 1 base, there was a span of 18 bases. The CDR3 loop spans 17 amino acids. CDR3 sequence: CASSLQSTNQRSYEQYF. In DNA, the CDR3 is TGTGCCAGCAGCTTACAATCCACCAACCAGAGGTCCTACGAGCAGTACTTC.

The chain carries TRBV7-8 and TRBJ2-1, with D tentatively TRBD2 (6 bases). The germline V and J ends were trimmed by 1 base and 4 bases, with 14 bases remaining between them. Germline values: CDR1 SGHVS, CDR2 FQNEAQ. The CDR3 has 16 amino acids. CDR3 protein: CASSLVTRDLYNEQFF. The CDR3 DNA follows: TGTGCCAGCAGCTTAGTAACCCGGGACTTATACAATGAGCAGTTCTTC.

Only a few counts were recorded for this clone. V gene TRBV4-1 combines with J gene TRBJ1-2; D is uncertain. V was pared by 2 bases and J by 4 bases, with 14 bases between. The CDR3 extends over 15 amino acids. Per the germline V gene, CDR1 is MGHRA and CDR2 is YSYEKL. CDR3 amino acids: CASSQSAKSGYGYTF. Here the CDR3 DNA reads TGCGCCAGCAGCCAAAGCGCCAAGTCGGGCTATGGCTACACCTTC.

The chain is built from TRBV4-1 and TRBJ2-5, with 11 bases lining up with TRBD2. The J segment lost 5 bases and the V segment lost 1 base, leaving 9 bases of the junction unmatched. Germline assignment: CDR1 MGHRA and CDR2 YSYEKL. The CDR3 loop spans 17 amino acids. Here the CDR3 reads CASSQGSGLAVGETQYF. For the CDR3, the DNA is TGCGCCAGCAGCCAAGGATCGGGACTAGCGGTTGGGGAGACCCAGTACTTC.

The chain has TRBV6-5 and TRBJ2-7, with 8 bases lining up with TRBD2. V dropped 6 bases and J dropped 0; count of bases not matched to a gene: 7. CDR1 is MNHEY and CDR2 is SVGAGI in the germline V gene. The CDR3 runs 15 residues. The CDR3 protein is CASSFSGVYSYEQYF. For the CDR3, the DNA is TGTGCCAGCAGCTTTAGCGGGGTTTACTCCTACGAGCAGTACTTC.

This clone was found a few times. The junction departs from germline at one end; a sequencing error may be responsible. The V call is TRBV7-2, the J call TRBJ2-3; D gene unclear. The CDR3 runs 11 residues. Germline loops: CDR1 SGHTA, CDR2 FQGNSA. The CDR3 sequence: CASSSTDSQYF. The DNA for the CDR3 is TGTGCCAGCAGCTCAACAGATTCGCAGTATTTT.

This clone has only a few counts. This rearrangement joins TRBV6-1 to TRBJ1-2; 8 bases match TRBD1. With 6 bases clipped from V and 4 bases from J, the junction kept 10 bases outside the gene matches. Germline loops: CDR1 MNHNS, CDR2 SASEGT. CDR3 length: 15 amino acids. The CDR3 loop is CASSEGQVLRYGYTF. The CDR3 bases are TGTGCCAGCAGCGAGGGACAGGTTCTCCGCTATGGCTACACCTTC.

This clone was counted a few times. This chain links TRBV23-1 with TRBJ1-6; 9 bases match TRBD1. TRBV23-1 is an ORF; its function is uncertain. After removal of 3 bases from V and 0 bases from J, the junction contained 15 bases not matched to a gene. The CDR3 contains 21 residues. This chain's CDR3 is CASSHPYSRQGVHSYNSPLHF. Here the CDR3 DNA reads TGCGCCAGCAGTCATCCCTACTCCCGACAGGGGGTTCACTCCTATAATTCACCCCTCCACTTT.

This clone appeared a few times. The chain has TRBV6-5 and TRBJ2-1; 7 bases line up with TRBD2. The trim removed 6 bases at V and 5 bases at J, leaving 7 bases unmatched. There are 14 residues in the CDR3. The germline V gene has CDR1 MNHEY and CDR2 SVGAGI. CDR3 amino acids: CASRSLAGDNEQFF. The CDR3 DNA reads TGTGCCAGCAGATCCCTGGCGGGGGACAATGAGCAGTTCTTC.

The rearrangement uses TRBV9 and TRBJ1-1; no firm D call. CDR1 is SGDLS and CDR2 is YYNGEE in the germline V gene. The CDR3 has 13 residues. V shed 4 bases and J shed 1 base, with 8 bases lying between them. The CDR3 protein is CASSSTPNTEAFF. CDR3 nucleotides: TGTGCCAGCAGCTCGACACCGAACACTGAAGCTTTCTTT. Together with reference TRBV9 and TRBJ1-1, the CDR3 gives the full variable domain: DSGVTQTPKHLITATGQRVTLRCSPRSGDLSVYWYQQSLDQGLQFLIQYYNGEERAKGNILERFSAQQFPDLHSELNLSSLELGDSALYFCASSSTPNTEAFFGQGTRLTVV.

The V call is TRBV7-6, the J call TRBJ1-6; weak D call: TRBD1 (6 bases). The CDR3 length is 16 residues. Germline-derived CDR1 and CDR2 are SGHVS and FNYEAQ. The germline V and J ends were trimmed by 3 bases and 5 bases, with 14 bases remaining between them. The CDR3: CASSLAGGANNSPLHF. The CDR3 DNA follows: TGTGCCAGCAGCTTGGCGGGGGGCGCAAATAATTCACCCCTCCACTTT.

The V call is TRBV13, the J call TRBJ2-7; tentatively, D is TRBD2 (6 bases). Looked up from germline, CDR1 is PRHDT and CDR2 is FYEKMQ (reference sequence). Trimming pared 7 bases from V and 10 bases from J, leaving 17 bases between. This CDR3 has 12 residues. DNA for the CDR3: TGTGCCAGCACCCGGGCGGGAATGGAACAGTACTTC. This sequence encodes CASTRAGMEQYF.

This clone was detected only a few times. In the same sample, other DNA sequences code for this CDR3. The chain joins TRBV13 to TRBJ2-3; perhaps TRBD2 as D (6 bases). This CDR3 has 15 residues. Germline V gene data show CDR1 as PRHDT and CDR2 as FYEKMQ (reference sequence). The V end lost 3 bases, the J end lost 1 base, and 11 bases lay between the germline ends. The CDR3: CASSFAGMGTDTQYF. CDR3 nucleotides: TGTGCCAGCAGCTTCGCGGGGATGGGCACAGATACGCAGTATTTT.

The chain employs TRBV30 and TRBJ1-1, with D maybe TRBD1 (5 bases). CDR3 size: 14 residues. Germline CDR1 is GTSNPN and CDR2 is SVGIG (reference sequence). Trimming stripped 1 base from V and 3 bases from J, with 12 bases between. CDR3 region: CAWSDLGGDTEAFF. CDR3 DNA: TGTGCCTGGAGTGATCTCGGAGGGGACACTGAAGCTTTCTTT. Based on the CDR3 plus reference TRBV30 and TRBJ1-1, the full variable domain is SQTIHQWPATLVQPVGSPLSLECTVEGTSNPNLYWYRQAAGRGLQLLFYSVGIGQISSEVPQNLSASRPQDRQFILSSKKLLLSDSGFYLCAWSDLGGDTEAFFGQGTRLTVV.

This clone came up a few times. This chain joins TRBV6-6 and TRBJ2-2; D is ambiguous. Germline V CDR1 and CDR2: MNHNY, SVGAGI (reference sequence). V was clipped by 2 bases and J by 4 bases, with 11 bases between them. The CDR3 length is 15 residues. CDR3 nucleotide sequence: TGTGCCAGCAGTTACCTCCTGCTGAGCACCGGGGAGCTGTTTTTT. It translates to CASSYLLLSTGELFF.

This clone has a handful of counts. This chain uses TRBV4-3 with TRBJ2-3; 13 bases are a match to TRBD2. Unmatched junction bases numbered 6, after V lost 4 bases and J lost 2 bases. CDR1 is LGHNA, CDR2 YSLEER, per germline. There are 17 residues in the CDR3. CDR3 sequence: CASSRLTSGGPTDTQYF. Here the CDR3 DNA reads TGCGCCAGCAGCCGCCTGACTAGCGGGGGGCCCACAGATACGCAGTATTTT.

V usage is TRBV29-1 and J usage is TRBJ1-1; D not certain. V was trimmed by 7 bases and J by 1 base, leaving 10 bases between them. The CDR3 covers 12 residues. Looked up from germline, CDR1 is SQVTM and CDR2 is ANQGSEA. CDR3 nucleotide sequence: TGCAGCGGCGGGATTGAGAACACTGAAGCTTTCTTT. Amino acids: CSGGIENTEAFF.

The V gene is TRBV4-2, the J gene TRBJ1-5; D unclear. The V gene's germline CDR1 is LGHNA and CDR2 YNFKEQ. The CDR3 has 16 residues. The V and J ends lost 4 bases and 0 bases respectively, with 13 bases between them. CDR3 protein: CASSPVAGNSNQPQHF. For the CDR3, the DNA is TGTGCCAGCAGCCCCGTGGCAGGTAATAGCAATCAGCCCCAGCATTTT.

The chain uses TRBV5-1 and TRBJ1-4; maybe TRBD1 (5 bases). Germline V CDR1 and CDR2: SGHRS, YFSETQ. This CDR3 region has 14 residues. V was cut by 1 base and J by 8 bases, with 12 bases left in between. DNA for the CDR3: TGCGCCAGCAGCTTGCAGGGTAGGGTCGAAAAACTGTTTTTT. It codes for CASSLQGRVEKLFF.

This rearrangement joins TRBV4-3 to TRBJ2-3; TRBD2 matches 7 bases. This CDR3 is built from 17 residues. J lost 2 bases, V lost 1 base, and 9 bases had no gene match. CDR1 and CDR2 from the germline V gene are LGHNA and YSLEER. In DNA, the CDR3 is TGCGCCAGCAGCCAAGTAAACCCTAGCGGATACACAGATACGCAGTATTTT. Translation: CASSQVNPSGYTDTQYF.

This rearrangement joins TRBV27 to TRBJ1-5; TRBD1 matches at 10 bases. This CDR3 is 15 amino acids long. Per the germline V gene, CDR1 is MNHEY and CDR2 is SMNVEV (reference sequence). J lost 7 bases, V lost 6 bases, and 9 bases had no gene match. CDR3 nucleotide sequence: TGTGCCAGCAGGAGGGACAGGGGAACAGGGCAGCCCCAGCATTTT. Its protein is CASRRDRGTGQPQHF.